The 24 T cell receptor beta chains listed next were all sequenced from one sample in a study of CD8 T cells in acute hepatitis C reinfection. Measured with immunoSEQ multiplex PCR; TCRdb has only the in-frame clones, and not every one. In the table there are some 38,000 clones, 87% of which are singletons. Time point in this sample: naive CD8 control sorted from an acute-time-point sample. Sequencing was carried out using naive CD8+ T cells from PBMCs. The receptors were sampled from a young man with chronic hepatitis C.

This clone was seen more than once but under ten times. The chain joins TRBV11-2 to TRBJ1-1; 12 bases fit TRBD1. From germline, CDR1 is SGHAT and CDR2 FQNNGV. With V trimmed by 5 bases and J by 7 bases, 14 bases remained unmatched. This CDR3 spans 17 amino acids. CDR3 nucleotide sequence: TGTGCCAGCAGCGACAGCCGGGACAGGGGGCGGGAGGGTGAAGCTTTCTTT. Encoded protein: CASSDSRDRGREGEAFF.

V usage is TRBV6-1 and J usage is TRBJ2-5; a possible D gene is TRBD1 (6 bases). The V end was cut by 8 bases, the J end by 1 base, with 14 bases between. The CDR3 sequence is 14 residues long. Germline CDR1 and CDR2: MNHNS and SASEGT. CDR3 loop: CASDRQVVQETQYF. The CDR3 DNA reads as TGTGCCAGCGATCGACAGGTGGTCCAAGAGACCCAGTACTTC.

A remark on this clone: One end of the junction does not line up with germline, which may come from a read error. The chain has TRBV7-7 and TRBJ2-1; D might be TRBD1 or TRBD2, each matching 6 bases. The CDR3 consists of 13 residues. In germline, CDR1 is SSHAT, CDR2 FNYEAQ (reference sequence). The CDR3 is CASSLDGGAGWFF. DNA for the CDR3: TGTGCTAGCAGCTTAGACGGGGGCGCGGGATGGTTCTTC.

The chain recombines TRBV21-1 with TRBJ1-1. TRBV21-1 is flagged as a pseudogene. The CDR3 sequence is 15 residues long. CDR3 in amino acids: CASSKVAGYGTEAFF. CDR3 in DNA: TGTGCCAGCAGCAAAGTGGCGGGTTATGGCACTGAAGCTTTCTTT.

The genes are TRBV7-9 and TRBJ1-2; maybe TRBD1 (5 bases). CDR1 and CDR2 (germline): SEHNR, FQNEAQ (reference sequence). The germline V and J ends were trimmed by 3 bases and 6 bases, with 14 bases remaining between them. CDR3 length: 14 amino acids. CDR3 nucleotide sequence: TGTGCCAGCAGCTTTGACAGTCTGCTCGATGGCTACACCTTC. This translates into CASSFDSLLDGYTF. The full variable domain, completed using reference TRBV7-9 and TRBJ1-2, is DTGVSQNPRHKITKRGQNVTFRCDPISEHNRLYWYRQTLGQGPEFLTYFQNEAQLEKSRLLSDRFSAERPKGSFSTLEIQRTEQGDSAMYLCASSFDSLLDGYTFGSGTRLTVV.

The chain is built from TRBV29-1 and TRBJ2-5; unclear D gene. There are 14 residues in the CDR3. The germline V gene encodes CDR1 SQVTM and CDR2 ANQGSEA. The V and J ends lost 4 bases and 5 bases respectively, with 17 bases between them. In DNA form, the CDR3 reads TGCAGCGTTGGTGACGTGGCGCGGTGGGAGACCCAGTACTTC. It codes for CSVGDVARWETQYF.

This clone has a single count. The chain carries TRBV7-3 and TRBJ1-6; no definite D call. Trimming removed 0 bases from V and 9 bases from J, with 12 bases in between. The CDR3 spans 15 residues. CDR1 SGHTA and CDR2 FQGTGA come from the germline V gene. CDR3 DNA: TGTGCCAGCAGCTTAACAGGGAACGCGGGTTCACCCCTCCACTTT. It yields the protein CASSLTGNAGSPLHF.

V gene TRBV10-2 combines with J gene TRBJ2-1; D is unresolved. V lost 7 bases to trimming and J lost 0 bases, with 16 bases between them. CDR1 is WSHSY, CDR2 SAAADI, per germline. This CDR3 contains 16 residues. The CDR3 bases are TGCGCCAGCATGAGCGAGCCCGACTTCTCCTACAATGAGCAGTTCTTC. Its protein product is CASMSEPDFSYNEQFF.

The chain has TRBV19 and TRBJ2-3; D uncertain. This CDR3 is built from 12 residues. Germline CDR1 and CDR2: LNHDA and SQIVND (reference sequence). V gave up 3 bases and J gave up 6 bases, with 7 bases separating them. CDR3 amino acids: CASSIAPDTQYF. The CDR3 DNA sequence: TGTGCCAGTAGTATTGCCCCGGATACGCAGTATTTT.

The V and J genes are TRBV9 and TRBJ2-7; perhaps TRBD1 as D (6 bases). CDR1 and CDR2 (germline): SGDLS, YYNGEE. V lost 4 bases, J lost 5 bases, and 19 bases lay in between. CDR3 size: 15 residues. The CDR3: CASSLAGTLSHEQYF. DNA for the CDR3: TGTGCCAGCAGCTTGGCCGGGACACTTTCCCACGAGCAGTACTTC.

The chain is built from TRBV27 and TRBJ2-7; possible D gene TRBD2, 5 bases. The CDR3 is 14 amino acids. With 4 bases removed from V and 3 bases from J, the gap between germline ends came to 13 bases. The V gene's germline CDR1 is MNHEY and CDR2 SMNVEV (reference sequence). The CDR3 DNA reads TGTGCCAGCAGTTATCGTGTAGAGGGCTACGAGCAGTACTTC. This encodes CASSYRVEGYEQYF.

The V and J genes are TRBV5-4 and TRBJ2-7; TRBD2 aligns across 10 bases. This CDR3 has 16 residues. Germline V CDR1 and CDR2: SGHNT, YYREEE (reference sequence). The trim removed 4 bases at V and 0 bases at J, leaving 7 bases unmatched. CDR3 sequence: CASSETERGGSYEQYF. CDR3 coding DNA: TGTGCCAGCAGCGAGACTGAGCGGGGGGGCTCCTACGAGCAGTACTTC.

The chain has TRBV11-2 and TRBJ2-3, with 8 nucleotides matching TRBD1. V trimming: 3 bases; J trimming: 1 base; junction bases outside the gene matches: 15. The CDR3 length is 19 residues. In germline, CDR1 is SGHAT, CDR2 FQNNGV. The DNA for the CDR3 is TGTGCCAGCAGCTTTAGCCTCCTCGAGACAGGGGAGGGCACAGATACGCAGTATTTT. This codes for CASSFSLLETGEGTDTQYF.

The rearrangement links TRBV30 to TRBJ1-5, with TRBD1 matching over 7 bases. The ends lost 1 base at V and 7 bases at J; junction bases unmatched: 7. There are 14 residues in the CDR3. In germline, CDR1 is GTSNPN, CDR2 SVGIG (reference sequence). This CDR3 reads CAWSAGTGEQPQHF. For the CDR3, the DNA is TGTGCCTGGAGTGCCGGCACAGGGGAACAGCCCCAGCATTTT.

J is TRBJ2-7 and V is TRBV6-5, with 7 nucleotides matching TRBD1. The germline gives CDR1 MNHEY, CDR2 SVGAGI. This CDR3 region has 12 residues. V gave up 6 bases and J gave up 6 bases; unmatched junction bases: 5. The CDR3 here is CASSLTGREQYF. The DNA of the CDR3 is TGTGCCAGCAGCCTGACAGGGCGCGAGCAGTACTTC.

This clone appeared a single time. The rearrangement joins TRBV27 to TRBJ2-3; tentative D call: TRBD2 (5 bases). CDR1 is MNHEY, CDR2 SMNVEV, per germline (reference sequence). The CDR3 is 14 residues long. The V end was cut by 5 bases, the J end by 5 bases, with 14 bases between. This CDR3 is CASSLTGDKDTQYF. CDR3 sequence (DNA): TGTGCCAGCAGTCTGACCGGGGATAAAGATACGCAGTATTTT.

CDR3 sequence (DNA): TGCGCCAGCAGCCAAGATTCCCAGGACATTTTCGGGGGGACCCAGTACTTC. Its translation: CASSQDSQDIFGGTQYF. V and J are TRBV4-1 and TRBJ2-5; tentatively, D is TRBD2 (6 bases). This CDR3 spans 17 amino acids. Germline CDR1 MGHRA, CDR2 YSYEKL. V gave up 0 bases and J gave up 7 bases, with 21 bases separating them.

J is TRBJ2-3 and V is TRBV5-6, with 9 bases matching TRBD2. CDR1 is SGHDT, CDR2 YYEEEE, per germline. The CDR3 runs 15 residues. Losses at the gene ends were 2 bases for V and 0 bases for J; bases not matched to a gene: 1. CDR3 loop: CASSLSGGSTDTQYF. In DNA, the CDR3 is TGTGCCAGCAGCTTAAGCGGGGGGAGCACAGATACGCAGTATTTT.

The CDR3 sequence is CASTQEGQGVGETQYF. The CDR3 region has the DNA TGTGCCAGCACGCAAGAAGGACAGGGGGTTGGAGAGACCCAGTACTTC. The V call is TRBV9, the J call TRBJ2-5; 10 bases line up with TRBD1. This CDR3 region has 16 residues. The germline CDR1 and CDR2 sequences are SGDLS and YYNGEE. J gave up 4 bases and V 6 bases, and 12 bases lay outside the gene matches.

The chain combines TRBV29-1 with TRBJ1-1, with TRBD1 matching 7 bases. With 6 bases clipped from V and 1 base from J, the junction kept 5 bases outside the gene matches. This CDR3 spans 13 amino acids. Germline lookup yields CDR1 SQVTM and CDR2 ANQGSEA. The CDR3 DNA reads TGCAGCGTCGGGGACAGTCCGAACACTGAAGCTTTCTTT. It translates to CSVGDSPNTEAFF.

The V call is TRBV9, the J call TRBJ1-2; a weak D match, TRBD1 (6 bases). There are 17 residues in the CDR3. The germline V gene has CDR1 SGDLS and CDR2 YYNGEE. The V and J ends lost 3 bases and 1 base respectively, with 19 bases between them. The CDR3 here is CASSAPGTRPNNYGYTF. The CDR3 nucleotides read TGTGCCAGCAGCGCCCCCGGGACAAGACCGAATAACTATGGCTACACCTTC. Variable domain in full (rest from reference TRBV9 and TRBJ1-2): DSGVTQTPKHLITATGQRVTLRCSPRSGDLSVYWYQQSLDQGLQFLIQYYNGEERAKGNILERFSAQQFPDLHSELNLSSLELGDSALYFCASSAPGTRPNNYGYTFGSGTRLTVV.

This sequence joins TRBV7-9 and TRBJ2-5; TRBD2 agrees at 12 bases. The trim removed 6 bases at V and 5 bases at J, leaving 7 bases unmatched. There are 15 residues in the CDR3. The germline CDR1 and CDR2 sequences are SEHNR and FQNEAQ (reference sequence). This CDR3 reads CASRASGGALETQYF. The DNA of the CDR3 is TGTGCCAGCAGGGCTAGCGGGGGGGCTTTGGAGACCCAGTACTTC.

V and J are TRBV6-4 and TRBJ1-2; D might be TRBD1 (5 bases). The CDR3 length is 15 residues. Germline V gives CDR1 MRHNA, CDR2 SNTAGT. Trimming took 0 bases from V and 8 from J, leaving 16 bases between them. CDR3 sequence: CASSDSAGLGYGYTF. CDR3 nucleotides: TGTGCCAGCAGTGACTCGGCAGGGCTCGGCTACGGCTACACCTTC.

The CDR3 sequence: CASSPAIHYEQYF. The CDR3, as DNA: TGTGCCAGCAGCCCCGCTATTCACTACGAGCAGTACTTC. V usage is TRBV5-4 and J usage is TRBJ2-7; D is uncertain. This CDR3 spans 13 amino acids. V was pared by 4 bases and J by 3 bases, with 11 bases between. The germline gives CDR1 SGHNT, CDR2 YYREEE (reference sequence).